This T cell receptor (beta chain) was retrieved from a study of blood T cell repertoires in COVID-19. Study summary: Spain, Italy and the United States supplied samples that represented acute and convalescent COVID-19. The cDNA or gDNA used as material had been derived from T cells, B-cell-depleted T cells, or PBMCs.

This table comes from immunoSEQ multiplex PCR, and its TCRdb copy is limited to in-frame clones, with some not included. The repertoire consists of 150,000 to 200,000 clones, with 88% occurring once and the leading ten covering approximately 9%. The V segment lost 4 bases and the J segment 2 bases; nucleotides outside the gene matches: 2. Per germline, CDR1 SEHNR and CDR2 FQNEAQ (reference sequence). The length of the CDR3 is 15 residues. Sequenced sample: PBMCs or T cells enriched from blood (not recorded which). The J gene is TRBJ1-3, the V gene TRBV7-9; 10 bases match TRBD1. The TCR originated in a woman aged 18-29 years who had recovered from COVID-19. The CDR3: CASSSDRGPGNTIYF. CDR3 DNA: TGTGCCAGCAGCTCAGACAGGGGGCCTGGAAACACCATATATTTT.